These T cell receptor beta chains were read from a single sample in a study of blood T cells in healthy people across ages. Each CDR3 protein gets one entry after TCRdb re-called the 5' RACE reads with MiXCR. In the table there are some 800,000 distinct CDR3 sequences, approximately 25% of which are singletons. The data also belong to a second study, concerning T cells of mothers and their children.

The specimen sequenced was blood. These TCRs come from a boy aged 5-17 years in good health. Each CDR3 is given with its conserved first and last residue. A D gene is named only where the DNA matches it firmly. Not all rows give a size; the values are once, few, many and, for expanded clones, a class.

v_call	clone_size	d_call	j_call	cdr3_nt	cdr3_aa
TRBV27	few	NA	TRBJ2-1	TGTGCCACCAGGGATAGATCCTACAATGAGCAGTTCTTC	CATRDRSYNEQFF
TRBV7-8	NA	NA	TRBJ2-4	TGTGCCAGCAGCTTAGCGAGGGTTGGGGTTATGAACATTCAGTACTTC	CASSLARVGVMNIQYF
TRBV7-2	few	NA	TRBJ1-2	TGTGCCAGCAGCTTAGCGTCCCCTTTTGGGAACTATGGCTACACCTTC	CASSLASPFGNYGYTF
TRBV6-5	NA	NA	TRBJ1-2	TGTGCCAGCAGTTTCTGGCTCCGGGACGGAAGGGGTAACTATGGCTACACCTTC	CASSFWLRDGRGNYGYTF
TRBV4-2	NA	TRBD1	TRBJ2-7	TGTGCCAGCAGCCCATCGGGACAGGGGGCACCCTACGAGCAGTACTTC	CASSPSGQGAPYEQYF
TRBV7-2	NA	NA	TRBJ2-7	TGTGCCAGCAGCCTGAGACAGATAACACACGAGCAGTACTTC	CASSLRQITHEQYF
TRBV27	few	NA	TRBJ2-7	TGTGCCAGCAGTTTCTTGACCGAGCAGTACTTC	CASSFLTEQYF
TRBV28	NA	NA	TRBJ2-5	TGTGCCAGCAGTTTCGCCCGGGGTAGCGAGCAAGAGACCCAGTACTTC	CASSFARGSEQETQYF
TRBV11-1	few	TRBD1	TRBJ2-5	TGTGCCAGCAGCTTCGGGACAGTCGGATGGGAGACCCAGTACTTC	CASSFGTVGWETQYF
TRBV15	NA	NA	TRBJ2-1	TGTGCCACCAGCAGAGATCCGGGGACTTCCTACAATGAGCAGTTCTTC	CATSRDPGTSYNEQFF
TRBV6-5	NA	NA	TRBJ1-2	TGTGCCAGCAGCGCGGGGCGAGGCTACACCTTC	CASSAGRGYTF
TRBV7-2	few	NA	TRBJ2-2	TGTGCCAGCAGCTACGCCTGGGGGCGGGGAGTCGGGGAGCTGTTTTTT	CASSYAWGRGVGELFF
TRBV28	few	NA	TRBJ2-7	TGTGCCAGCAGCCCACGTGGGACCACCTACGAGCAGTACTTC	CASSPRGTTYEQYF
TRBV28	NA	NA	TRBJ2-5	TGTGCCAGCATTAGAGGGATCGGGCAAGAGACCCAGTACTTC	CASIRGIGQETQYF
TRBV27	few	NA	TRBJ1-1	TGTGCCAGCAGTTTAGAAGGAGGGAAAGAACACACTGAAGCTTTCTTT	CASSLEGGKEHTEAFF
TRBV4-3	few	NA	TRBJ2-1	TGCGCCAGCAGCCAAGATCGCTGGGGAATTGGCAATGAGCAGTTCTTC	CASSQDRWGIGNEQFF
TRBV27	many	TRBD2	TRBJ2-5	TGTGCCAGCAGTTTATCTTCCGGGACTACAATAGAGACCCAGTACTTC	CASSLSSGTTIETQYF
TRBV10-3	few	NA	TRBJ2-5	TGTGCCATCAGTGAGTCAGGGATGAAGGAGACCCAGTACTTC	CAISESGMKETQYF
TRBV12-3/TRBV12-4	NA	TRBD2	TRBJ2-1	TGTGCCAGCAGGATTCAGACTAGCGGGAGTTACGGTGAGCAGTTCTTC	CASRIQTSGSYGEQFF
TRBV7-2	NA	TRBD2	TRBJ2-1	TGTGCCAGCAGACATAGGACTAGCGGGAGGGTTGAGCAGTTCTTC	CASRHRTSGRVEQFF
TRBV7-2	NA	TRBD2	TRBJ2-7	TGTGCCAGCAGCCTCACTAGCGGGGACGCCTACGAGCAGTACTTC	CASSLTSGDAYEQYF
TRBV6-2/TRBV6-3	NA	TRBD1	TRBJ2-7	TGTGCCAACAGTTACGGACAGGGTATGACCTACGAGCAGTACTTC	CANSYGQGMTYEQYF
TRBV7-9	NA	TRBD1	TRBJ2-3	TGTGCCAGCAGCACCGGACAGGCCCGCTGGGATACGCAGTATTTT	CASSTGQARWDTQYF
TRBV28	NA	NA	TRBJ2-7	TGTGCCAGCACCCCTTGGGGGACCTACGAGCAGTACTTC	CASTPWGTYEQYF
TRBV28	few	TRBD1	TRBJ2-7	TGTGCCAGCAGCTCCGTTCAGGGGGCTGGGGAGCAGTACTTC	CASSSVQGAGEQYF
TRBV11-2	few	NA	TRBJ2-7	TGTGCCAGCAGCTTAGACATAAGCGCCTACGAGCAGTACTTC	CASSLDISAYEQYF
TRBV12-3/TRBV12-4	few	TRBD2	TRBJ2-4	TGTGCCAGCAGCAGGACTAGCGGGGGACCCGTTGCCAAAAACATTCAGTACTTC	CASSRTSGGPVAKNIQYF
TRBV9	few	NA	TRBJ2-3	TGTGCCAGCAGCTGGGGTCCTAGCACAGATACGCAGTATTTT	CASSWGPSTDTQYF
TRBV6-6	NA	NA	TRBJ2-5	TGTGCCAGCAGTTACGTAAGAAACAGTCAAGAGACCCAGTACTTC	CASSYVRNSQETQYF
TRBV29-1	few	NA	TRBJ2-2	TGCAGCGTTGAGACGACCCGGTCGGGCACCGGGGAGCTGTTTTTT	CSVETTRSGTGELFF
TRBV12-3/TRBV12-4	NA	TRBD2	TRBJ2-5	TGTGCCAGCAGTTCCCCCGGGGGGGGACAGACCCAGTACTTC	CASSSPGGGQTQYF
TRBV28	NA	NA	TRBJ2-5	TGTGCCAGCAGTTCCCCGGGACCCTATGAAGAGACCCAGTACTTC	CASSSPGPYEETQYF
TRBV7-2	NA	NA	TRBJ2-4	TGTGCCAGCAGCCCCCTAGGGTCCTCCAAAAACATTCAGTACTTC	CASSPLGSSKNIQYF
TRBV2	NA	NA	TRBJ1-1	TGTGCCAGCAGTGAAGCTGGGTGGGCGAACACTGAAGCTTTCTTT	CASSEAGWANTEAFF
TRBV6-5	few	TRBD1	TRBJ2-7	TGTGCCAGCAGTTACTCGTGGACAGGGGGTTCCTACGAGCAGTACTTC	CASSYSWTGGSYEQYF
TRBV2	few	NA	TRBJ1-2	TGTGCCAGCACCCCCGGGGAGGCGGGCTATGGCTACACCTTC	CASTPGEAGYGYTF